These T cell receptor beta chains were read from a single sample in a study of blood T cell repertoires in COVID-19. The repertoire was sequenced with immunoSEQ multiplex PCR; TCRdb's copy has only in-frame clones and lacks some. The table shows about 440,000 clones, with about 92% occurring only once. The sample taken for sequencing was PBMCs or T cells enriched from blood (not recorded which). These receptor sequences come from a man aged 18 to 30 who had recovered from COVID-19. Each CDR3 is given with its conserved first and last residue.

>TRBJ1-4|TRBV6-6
CASSPTGGWKGYEKLFF
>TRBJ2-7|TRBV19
CASSIGGTGAEEQYF
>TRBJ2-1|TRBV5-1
CASSLLGGGTYNEQFF
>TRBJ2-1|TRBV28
CASSPPGGVYYNEQFF
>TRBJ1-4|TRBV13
CASSSGGKNEKLFF
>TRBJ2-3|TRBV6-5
CASGLAQLTDTQYF
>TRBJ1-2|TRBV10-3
CAIRKDRVGPGYTF
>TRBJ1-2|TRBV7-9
CASSSGTPFNYGYTF
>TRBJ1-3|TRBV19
CASRQKTLSGNTIYF
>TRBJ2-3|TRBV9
CASTQGLAGFTDTQYF
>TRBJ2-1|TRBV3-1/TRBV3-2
CASSHPLGRAVEQFF
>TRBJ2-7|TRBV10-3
CAISELTGTKKYEQYF
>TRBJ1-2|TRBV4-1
CASSHPGRGRSYGYTF
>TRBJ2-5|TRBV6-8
CASSYPDRKETQYF
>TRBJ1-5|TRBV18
CASSPGDSQPQHF
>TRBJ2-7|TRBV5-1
CASSARQSFGDEQYF
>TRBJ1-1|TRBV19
CASSHPPDRGEAFF
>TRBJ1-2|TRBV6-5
CATPGGGAGYTF
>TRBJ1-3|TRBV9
CASSVARTAGLGNTIYF
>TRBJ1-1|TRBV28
CASSLQDTEAFF
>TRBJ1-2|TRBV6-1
CASSEDWSYGYTF
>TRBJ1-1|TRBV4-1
CASSQGDRGPIPFF
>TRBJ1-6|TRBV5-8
CASNGQANSPLHF
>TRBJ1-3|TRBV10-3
CAIRGTGQAGNTIYF
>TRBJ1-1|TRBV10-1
CASSDRNEAFF
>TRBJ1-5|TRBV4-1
CASSQVGQGTGYQPQHF
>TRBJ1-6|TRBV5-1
CASSERTGFGSPLHF
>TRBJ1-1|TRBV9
CASSVDGGRNTEAFF
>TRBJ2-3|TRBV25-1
CASNHPGYEDTQYF
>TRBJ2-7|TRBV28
CASSSFRQRTYEQYF
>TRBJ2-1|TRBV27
CASSFFGGEQFF
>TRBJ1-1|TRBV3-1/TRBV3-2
CASSQPGTGSTEAFF
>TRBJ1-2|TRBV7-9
CASSLSGRGGYTF
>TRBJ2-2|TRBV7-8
CASQGYANTGELFF
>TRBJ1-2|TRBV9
CASSVSGQPANYGYTF
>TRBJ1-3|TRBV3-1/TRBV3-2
CASSQVRGSGNTIYF